The 27 T cell receptor beta chains given below trace back to one sample, sequenced in a study of chemoradiotherapy in HPV16-positive cancers. Clones were read by immunoSEQ multiplex PCR, and TCRdb kept only the in-frame ones, dropping some. Of fewer than 35,000 clones in the sample, over 90% are singletons; the top ten hold about 20%. The material was blood, obtained from a patient who underwent chemoradiotherapy. The receptors here all came from a human donor with HPV-associated anogenital cancer.

J is TRBJ2-2 and V is TRBV7-2; D gene ambiguous. CDR1 is SGHTA and CDR2 is FQGNSA in the germline V gene. The CDR3 runs to 15 residues. Trimming removed 0 bases at V and 4 bases at J, with 9 bases between. CDR3 nucleotide sequence: TGTGCCAGCAGCTTAGCGCCCACTGTCACCGGGGAGCTGTTTTTT. This sequence encodes CASSLAPTVTGELFF.

The chain carries TRBV11-2 and TRBJ2-2, with D possibly being TRBD2 (6 bases). The CDR3 length is 13 residues. V lost 1 base, J lost 6 bases, and 6 bases lay in between. Germline CDR1 SGHAT, CDR2 FQNNGV. DNA of the CDR3: TGTGCCAGCAGCTTAGCGGGGGCCGGGGAGCTGTTTTTT. Translated, it gives CASSLAGAGELFF. Based on the CDR3 plus reference TRBV11-2 and TRBJ2-2, the full variable domain is EAGVAQSPRYKIIEKRQSVAFWCNPISGHATLYWYQQILGQGPKLLIQFQNNGVVDDSQLPKDRFSAERLKGVDSTLKIQPAKLEDSAVYLCASSLAGAGELFFGEGSRLTVL.

The V gene is TRBV4-2, the J gene TRBJ2-1; 9 nucleotides match TRBD2. Per germline, CDR1 LGHNA and CDR2 YNFKEQ. Germline trimming cut 4 bases from V and 5 bases from J; bases unmatched to any gene: 6. The CDR3 covers 15 residues. CDR3 region: CASSPLAGADNEQFF. CDR3 sequence (DNA): TGTGCCAGCAGCCCATTAGCGGGAGCCGACAATGAGCAGTTCTTC.

V usage is TRBV6-5 and J usage is TRBJ1-5; maybe TRBD1 (5 bases). CDR3 size: 15 residues. Trimming removed 0 bases at V and 3 bases at J, with 9 bases between. Germline lookup yields CDR1 MNHEY and CDR2 SVGAGI. CDR3 loop: CASSYSNRNNQPQHF. The CDR3 DNA sequence: TGTGCCAGCAGTTACTCCAACAGGAACAATCAGCCCCAGCATTTT.

CDR3 region: CSVETQGARTEAFF. DNA for the CDR3: TGCAGCGTTGAAACACAGGGCGCGAGGACTGAAGCTTTCTTT. This rearrangement joins TRBV29-1 to TRBJ1-1, with D maybe TRBD1 (6 bases). The germline CDR1 and CDR2 sequences are SQVTM and ANQGSEA. V was shortened by 2 bases and J by 5 bases, with 15 bases between the two germline ends. CDR3 length: 14 amino acids.

The chain has TRBV7-6 and TRBJ2-1, with 10 bases fitting TRBD2. In germline, CDR1 is SGHVS, CDR2 FNYEAQ. The CDR3 loop spans 13 amino acids. V was pared by 1 base and J by 13 bases, with 4 bases of the junction left unmatched. CDR3 region: CASSLGPSGGQFF. The CDR3 DNA follows: TGTGCCAGCAGCTTAGGTCCTAGCGGGGGCCAGTTCTTC.

The J gene is TRBJ2-1, the V gene TRBV7-2; TRBD2 agrees at 11 bases. After removal of 3 bases from V and 8 bases from J, the junction contained 9 bases not matched to a gene. The CDR3 consists of 16 residues. From germline, CDR1 is SGHTA and CDR2 FQGNSA. For the CDR3, the DNA is TGTGCCAGCAGCTTCGATAGCGGGAGGGCCAACGATGAGCAGTTCTTC. This codes for CASSFDSGRANDEQFF.

This clone occurred once. The V and J genes are TRBV5-1 and TRBJ2-3, with 9 bases lining up with TRBD1. Germline CDR1 is SGHRS and CDR2 is YFSETQ. V gave up 3 bases and J gave up 5 bases; unmatched junction bases: 7. This CDR3 has 15 amino acids. In DNA, the CDR3 is TGCGCCAGCAGCTCAGGGACAGGGAAGGGAGATACGCAGTATTTT. Translating it yields CASSSGTGKGDTQYF. The full variable domain, in which reference TRBV5-1 and TRBJ2-3 provide the parts outside the CDR3, is KAGVTQTPRYLIKTRGQQVTLSCSPISGHRSVSWYQQTPGQGLQFLFEYFSETQRNKGNFPGRFSGRQFSNSRSEMNVSTLELGDSALYLCASSSGTGKGDTQYFGPGTRLTVL.

The V call is TRBV7-9, the J call TRBJ2-7; maybe TRBD1 (6 bases). CDR3 length: 17 amino acids. V shed 5 bases and J shed 2 bases, with 22 bases lying between them. The germline CDR1 and CDR2 sequences are SEHNR and FQNEAQ (reference sequence). For the CDR3, the DNA is TGTGCCAGCAGCGACGGGGACACCTCCGCTTATACCTACGAGCAGTACTTC. It codes for CASSDGDTSAYTYEQYF.

The rearrangement uses TRBV19 and TRBJ2-7, with D possibly matching TRBD2 (6 bases). Trimming left V 6 bases short and J 3 bases short, with 12 bases between. This CDR3 has 13 residues. Germline V CDR1 and CDR2: LNHDA, SQIVND (reference sequence). The CDR3 DNA follows: TGTGCCAGTAGCGCCGGAGGGAGCTACGAGCAGTACTTC. It is translated as CASSAGGSYEQYF.

The J gene is TRBJ2-6, the V gene TRBV11-2; D might be TRBD2 (5 bases). The CDR3 length is 15 residues. V was trimmed by 5 bases and J by 4 bases, leaving 12 bases between them. Per germline, CDR1 SGHAT and CDR2 FQNNGV. CDR3 loop: CASSTPSGGANVLTF. In DNA, the CDR3 is TGTGCCAGCAGCACCCCTTCGGGAGGGGCCAACGTCCTGACTTTC.

This rearrangement joins TRBV18 to TRBJ2-3; 8 bases fit TRBD1. V lost 5 bases, J lost 6 bases, and 10 bases stayed unmatched. The CDR3 consists of 15 residues. CDR1 KGHSH and CDR2 LQKENI come from the germline V gene. The CDR3 loop is CASSASQGALDTQYF. The CDR3 coding sequence is TGTGCCAGCTCAGCATCCCAGGGGGCTTTGGATACGCAGTATTTT.

This chain links TRBV7-2 with TRBJ2-3; D could derive from TRBD1 or TRBD2 (7 bases each). Per germline, CDR1 SGHTA and CDR2 FQGNSA. The CDR3 has 16 amino acids. The V end was cut by 4 bases, the J end by 8 bases, with 22 bases between. The CDR3 coding sequence is TGTGCCAGCAGCTCGTACCCAGGGGGAGGGGGGGCTACGCAGTATTTT. This codes for CASSSYPGGGGATQYF.

The chain uses TRBV10-3 and TRBJ2-7; perhaps TRBD1 as D (6 bases). The germline V and J ends were trimmed by 6 bases and 7 bases, with 16 bases remaining between them. The germline CDR1 and CDR2 sequences are ENHRY and SYGVKD. The CDR3 loop spans 13 amino acids. The CDR3 sequence: CAIRDTGSREQYF. The CDR3 nucleotides are TGTGCCATCAGGGATACAGGGTCGCGGGAGCAGTACTTC.

V usage is TRBV28 and J usage is TRBJ1-2; no clear D. The CDR3 spans 15 residues. Between the trimmed V and J ends, which lost 1 base and 7 bases, there was a span of 16 bases. Germline CDR1 and CDR2: MDHEN and SYDVKM. CDR3 DNA sequence: TGTGCCAGCAGTTTATCCCCCCGGGCAAGTTCTGGCTACACCTTC. Amino acid sequence: CASSLSPRASSGYTF.

The rearrangement links TRBV9 to TRBJ2-1; 9 nucleotides agree with TRBD2. The CDR3 contains 16 residues. The germline V gene has CDR1 SGDLS and CDR2 YYNGEE. V trimming: 4 bases; J trimming: 4 bases; junction bases outside the gene matches: 9. CDR3 residues: CASSPSSGGGYNEQFF. CDR3 sequence (DNA): TGTGCCAGCAGCCCAAGTAGCGGGGGCGGTTACAATGAGCAGTTCTTC.

J is TRBJ1-2 and V is TRBV19; D is uncertain. Trimming pared 3 bases from V and 0 bases from J, leaving 5 bases between. The CDR3 runs to 13 residues. Germline V gene sequence: CDR1 LNHDA, CDR2 SQIVND (reference sequence). The CDR3 DNA sequence: TGTGCCAGTAGTATGGTAGCTAACTATGGCTACACCTTC. This codes for CASSMVANYGYTF.

V and J are TRBV7-2 and TRBJ2-7, with TRBD1 matching 10 bases. The germline V gene encodes CDR1 SGHTA and CDR2 FQGNSA. V lost 3 bases to trimming and J lost 4 bases; unmatched junction nucleotides: 9. This CDR3 comprises 16 residues. The chain's CDR3 is CASSLRAGTGEYEQYF. The CDR3 DNA follows: TGTGCCAGCAGCTTGAGGGCAGGGACAGGGGAGTACGAGCAGTACTTC.

This clone has just one count. This chain uses TRBV15 with TRBJ2-7, with TRBD2 matching over 14 bases. The CDR3 loop spans 16 amino acids. V dropped 6 bases and J dropped 1; count of bases not matched to a gene: 5. The germline V gene has CDR1 LNHNV and CDR2 YYDKDF (reference sequence). The CDR3 DNA is TGTGCCACCAGTGCGGGGACTAGCGGGAGTTCCTACGAGCAGTACTTC. Protein sequence: CATSAGTSGSSYEQYF. The variable domain in full, completed from reference TRBV15 and TRBJ2-7, reads DAMVIQNPRYQVTQFGKPVTLSCSQTLNHNVMYWYQQKSSQAPKLLFHYYDKDFNNEADTPDNFQSRRPNTSFCFLDIRSPGLGDTAMYLCATSAGTSGSSYEQYFGPGTRLTVT.

The CDR3 region has the DNA TGTGCCAGCAGCTTAGATCAGCGGGTCTTTACGCAGTATTTT. Translating it yields CASSLDQRVFTQYF. The genes are TRBV7-2 and TRBJ2-3; D might be TRBD2 (6 bases). V was clipped by 1 base and J by 8 bases, with 13 bases between them. The CDR3 extends over 14 amino acids. CDR1 is SGHTA and CDR2 is FQGNSA in the germline V gene.

This clone was detected once. V is TRBV5-4 and J is TRBJ2-5; D assignment may be TRBD1 or TRBD2 (5 bases each). Germline-derived CDR1 and CDR2 are SGHNT and YYREEE (reference sequence). The CDR3 consists of 14 residues. Trimming left V 0 bases short and J 2 bases short, with 8 bases between. In DNA form, the CDR3 reads TGTGCCAGCAGCTTGGCAGGGACGCAAGAGACCCAGTACTTC. Protein product: CASSLAGTQETQYF.

The chain has TRBV28 and TRBJ2-1; D remains unclear. The V gene lost 5 bases and the J gene lost 4 bases, with 12 bases spanning the gap. The CDR3 is 14 amino acids. From germline, CDR1 is MDHEN and CDR2 SYDVKM. For the CDR3, the DNA is TGTGCCAGCAGTAAACTCCCAGTTTACAATGAGCAGTTCTTC. Translating it yields CASSKLPVYNEQFF.

The chain carries TRBV19 and TRBJ1-5, with D uncertain. CDR1 is LNHDA, CDR2 SQIVND, per germline (reference sequence). Trimming cost V 7 bases and J 3 bases, with 13 bases left between them. CDR3 length equals 14 residues. CDR3 nucleotides: TGTGCCAGTAAAGCACAGAATCACAATCAGCCCCAGCATTTT. This codes for CASKAQNHNQPQHF.

V and J are TRBV5-1 and TRBJ1-3; no reliable D call. The germline V and J ends were trimmed by 5 bases and 0 bases, with 6 bases remaining between them. Germline V gene data show CDR1 as SGHRS and CDR2 as YFSETQ. CDR3 length: 13 amino acids. CDR3 DNA sequence: TGCGCCAGCAGGCCCAGCTCTGGAAACACCATATATTTT. It is translated as CASRPSSGNTIYF.

The chain employs TRBV9 and TRBJ2-1; D may correspond to TRBD1 or TRBD2 (5 bases each). The CDR3 sequence is 16 residues long. V dropped 3 bases and J dropped 5 bases, with 18 bases sitting between them. Germline V gene sequence: CDR1 SGDLS, CDR2 YYNGEE. CDR3 loop: CASSDFRDLPNNEQFF. For the CDR3, the DNA is TGTGCCAGCAGCGACTTCCGGGACCTCCCAAACAATGAGCAGTTCTTC.

The chain carries TRBV18 and TRBJ2-7; 8 bases fit TRBD1. V lost 4 bases, J lost 1 base, and 9 bases stayed unmatched. This CDR3 is built from 16 residues. The germline V gene has CDR1 KGHSH and CDR2 LQKENI. The CDR3 here is CASSLGRQGLSYEQYF. CDR3 DNA: TGTGCCAGCTCACTAGGACGACAGGGGCTTTCCTACGAGCAGTACTTC.

This clone has a handful of counts. The chain joins TRBV27 to TRBJ1-1, with D maybe TRBD1 (5 bases). Germline V gene sequence: CDR1 MNHEY, CDR2 SMNVEV (reference sequence). There are 13 residues in the CDR3. V was pared by 6 bases and J by 0 bases, with 8 bases between. The CDR3 DNA reads TGTGCCAGCAGGTGGGGCGTGAACACTGAAGCTTTCTTT. It encodes CASRWGVNTEAFF.